Listed below are T cell receptor beta chains from one sample, sequenced in a study of CD8 T cells in ankylosing spondylitis. TCRdb processed the 5' RACE reads anew with MiXCR; each CDR3 protein has one entry. This sample has 220,000 or so distinct CDR3 sequences, with about 10% found just once. The material sequenced was blood, either unsorted or a sorted T cell fraction (not recorded which). All receptors come from a male donor with ankylosing spondylitis or in good health (not recorded which). CDR3s include the opening cysteine and the closing phenylalanine or tryptophan. A D gene is named only where the DNA matches it firmly. The listing skips clone size in some rows; elsewhere it reads once, few, many or a size class.

CDR3,V,J,size,D
CASSGSQPPAGALETQYF,TRBV5-1,TRBJ2-5,many,TRBD2
CVSNPRGPGDQPQHF,TRBV28,TRBJ1-5,NA,NA
CASSPLRRDTQYF,TRBV12-3/TRBV12-4,TRBJ2-3,many,NA
CASSPGRSDTQYF,TRBV7-3,TRBJ2-3,many,NA
CASSLLAATPGYTF,TRBV28,TRBJ1-2,few,NA
CASSPVATSGGTDTQYF,TRBV3-1,TRBJ2-3,NA,TRBD2
CASSSQTGRGNTIYF,TRBV7-9,TRBJ1-3,many,TRBD1
CASSLLSGNEQFF,TRBV7-9,TRBJ2-1,many,NA
CSVEGDRVDEQYF,TRBV29-1,TRBJ2-7,few,TRBD1
CASSVSRDRGLTMGYTF,TRBV9,TRBJ1-2,NA,TRBD1
CASTSGTGAWDEQFF,TRBV12-3/TRBV12-4,TRBJ2-1,many,TRBD1
CTSSSGLAGDYNEQFF,TRBV7-3,TRBJ2-1,NA,TRBD2
CSAKKTGAAQPQHF,TRBV20-1,TRBJ1-5,many,TRBD1
CASSWAGTMNTEAFF,TRBV28,TRBJ1-1,few,NA
CASSEMGRGTEAFF,TRBV6-1,TRBJ1-1,many,NA
CSASGRDQETQYF,TRBV20-1,TRBJ2-5,many,NA
CASSLDRALEQYF,TRBV5-1,TRBJ2-7,NA,NA
CASSSFNVRVDNEQFF,TRBV12-3/TRBV12-4,TRBJ2-1,many,NA
CASSQEVGDSRYGYTF,TRBV14,TRBJ1-2,NA,TRBD1
CSVDAQGGNIQYF,TRBV29-1,TRBJ2-4,many,NA
CSAGDRGRAATRHF,TRBV20-1,TRBJ1-5,few,TRBD1
CASSFGGNTEAFF,TRBV5-1,TRBJ1-1,many,NA
CASSLNTGGLYEQYF,TRBV5-1,TRBJ2-7,many,TRBD1
CASSFSQFTDTQYF,TRBV12-3/TRBV12-4,TRBJ2-3,many,NA
CASSFGTSAQETQYF,TRBV12-3/TRBV12-4,TRBJ2-5,many,TRBD2
CASSSWTGNGEKLFF,TRBV5-5,TRBJ1-4,NA,TRBD1
CATSSIRTGYGYTF,TRBV15,TRBJ1-2,many,NA
CASSTGQSNTGELFF,TRBV5-1,TRBJ2-2,few,NA
CARYGTGENEQFF,TRBV30,TRBJ2-1,once,TRBD1
CASSIYSGENEQFF,TRBV5-1,TRBJ2-1,many,TRBD2
CASSSRGDPYGYTF,TRBV3-1,TRBJ1-2,NA,NA
CATSRAGFDRAF,TRBV15,TRBJ1-2,few,TRBD1
CASRLAGGGTGELFF,TRBV12-3/TRBV12-4,TRBJ2-2,few,TRBD2
CSARLRTGEGEQYF,TRBV20-1,TRBJ2-7,NA,TRBD1
CASRKARTEDNQPQHF,TRBV19,TRBJ1-5,NA,NA
CAWSQRAGAYNEQFF,TRBV30,TRBJ2-1,few,NA
CAWSVHNRGVVDEQFF,TRBV30,TRBJ2-1,few,TRBD1
CASSQYGQTQETQYF,TRBV14,TRBJ2-5,once,NA
CASSVGEARVYEQYF,TRBV9,TRBJ2-7,NA,NA
CSARGGGVATEQFF,TRBV20-1,TRBJ2-1,many,NA
CASSYSRNEKLFF,TRBV7-6,TRBJ1-4,many,NA
CSARGLRTGGQADTQYF,TRBV20-1,TRBJ2-3,NA,TRBD1
CASSFLDSTEAFF,TRBV12-3/TRBV12-4,TRBJ1-1,many,NA
CASSEFGQGNTIYF,TRBV2,TRBJ1-3,NA,NA
CASSLSGDYNEQFF,TRBV7-3,TRBJ2-1,many,NA